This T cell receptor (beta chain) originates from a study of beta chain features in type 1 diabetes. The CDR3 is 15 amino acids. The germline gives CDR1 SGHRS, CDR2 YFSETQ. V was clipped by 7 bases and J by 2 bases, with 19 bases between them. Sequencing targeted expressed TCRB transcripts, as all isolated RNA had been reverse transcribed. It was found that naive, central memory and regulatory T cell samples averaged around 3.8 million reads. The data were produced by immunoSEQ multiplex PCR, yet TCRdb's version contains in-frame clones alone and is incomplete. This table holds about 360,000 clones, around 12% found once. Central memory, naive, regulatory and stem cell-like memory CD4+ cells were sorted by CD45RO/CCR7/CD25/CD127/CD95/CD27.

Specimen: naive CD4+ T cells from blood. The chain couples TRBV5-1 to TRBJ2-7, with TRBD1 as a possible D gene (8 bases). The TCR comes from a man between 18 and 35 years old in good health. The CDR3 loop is CASAQGGVRPYEQYF. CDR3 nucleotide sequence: TGCGCCAGCGCACAGGGGGGGGTTCGCCCCTACGAGCAGTACTTC.